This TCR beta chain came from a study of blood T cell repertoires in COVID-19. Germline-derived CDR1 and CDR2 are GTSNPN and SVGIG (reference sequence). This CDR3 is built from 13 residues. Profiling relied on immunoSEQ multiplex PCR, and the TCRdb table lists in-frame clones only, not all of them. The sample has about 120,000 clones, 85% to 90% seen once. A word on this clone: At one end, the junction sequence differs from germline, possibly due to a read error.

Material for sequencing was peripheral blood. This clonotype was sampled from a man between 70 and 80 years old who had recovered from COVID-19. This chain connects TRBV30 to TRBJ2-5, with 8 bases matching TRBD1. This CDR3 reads CACSDRGRETQYF. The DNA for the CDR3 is TGTGCCTGCAGTGACAGGGGTAGGGAGACCCAGTACTTC.